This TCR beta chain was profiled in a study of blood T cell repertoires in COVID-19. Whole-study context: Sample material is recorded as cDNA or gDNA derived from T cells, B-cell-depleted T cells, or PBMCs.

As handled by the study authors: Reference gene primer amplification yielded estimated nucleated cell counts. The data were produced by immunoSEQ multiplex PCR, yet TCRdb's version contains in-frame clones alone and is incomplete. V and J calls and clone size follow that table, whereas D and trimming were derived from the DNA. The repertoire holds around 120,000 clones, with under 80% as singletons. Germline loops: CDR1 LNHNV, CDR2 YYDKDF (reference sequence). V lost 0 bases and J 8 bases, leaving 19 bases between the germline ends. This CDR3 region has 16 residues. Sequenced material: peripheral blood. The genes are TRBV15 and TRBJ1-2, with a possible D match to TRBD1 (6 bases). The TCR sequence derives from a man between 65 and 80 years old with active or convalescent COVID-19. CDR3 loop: CATSRDRNREEGGYTF. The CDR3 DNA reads TGTGCCACCAGCAGAGATCGGAACAGGGAAGAAGGGGGCTACACCTTC.